These 11 T cell receptor beta chains originate from one sample sequenced in a study of blood T cell repertoires in COVID-19. Only in-frame clones appear in the TCRdb table, and some are missing; sequencing was by immunoSEQ multiplex PCR. The sample gives under 200,000 clones, around 83% of which show up once; around 19% is in the top ten. The material sequenced was peripheral blood. Receptors were obtained from a woman aged 70 to 79 who had recovered from COVID-19.

The rearrangement joins TRBV3-1 (or the pseudogene TRBV3-2) to TRBJ1-1, with unresolved D. From germline, CDR1 is LGHDT and CDR2 YNNKEL (reference sequence). The CDR3 is made up of 16 amino acids. V was pared by 4 bases and J by 4 bases, with 19 bases between. The CDR3 coding sequence is TGTGCCAGCAGCCGCAGCGGGAGGCCCGGGAGCACTGAAGCTTTCTTT. Its translation is CASSRSGRPGSTEAFF.

J is TRBJ2-7 and V is TRBV4-2; 14 bases are shared with TRBD2. V dropped 3 bases and J dropped 4; count of bases not matched to a gene: 14. The CDR3 spans 19 residues. Germline V gene sequence: CDR1 LGHNA, CDR2 YNFKEQ. CDR3 sequence: CASSHHQGTSGSLMYEQYF. The DNA of the CDR3 is TGTGCCAGCAGCCACCACCAAGGGACTAGCGGGAGTTTGATGTACGAGCAGTACTTC.

The chain combines TRBV19 with TRBJ2-7; TRBD1 matches 7 bases. The V segment lost 8 bases and the J segment 5 bases; nucleotides outside the gene matches: 9. The germline V gene encodes CDR1 LNHDA and CDR2 SQIVND (reference sequence). CDR3 length: 13 residues. In nucleotides, the CDR3 is TGTGCCAGTGCAAACAGGGGCTTCGACGAGCAGTACTTC. Translating it yields CASANRGFDEQYF.

The chain joins TRBV30 to TRBJ1-2; no clear D gene. V shed 1 base and J shed 2 bases, with 2 bases lying between them. The CDR3 loop spans 11 amino acids. From germline, CDR1 is GTSNPN and CDR2 SVGIG (reference sequence). The CDR3 coding sequence is TGTGCCTGGAGTGCGAACTATGGCTACACCTTC. This sequence encodes CAWSANYGYTF.

CDR3 region: CASSIAGGRGRGDTEAFF. The DNA for the CDR3 is TGTGCCAGTAGTATCGCGGGAGGGCGCGGCCGCGGGGACACTGAAGCTTTCTTT. The chain combines TRBV19 with TRBJ1-1; D is undetermined. Trimming took off 3 bases at V and 3 bases at J, with 23 bases between the two ends. CDR3 length equals 18 residues. CDR1 and CDR2 (germline): LNHDA, SQIVND (reference sequence).

The chain links TRBV3-1 (or the pseudogene TRBV3-2) to TRBJ1-4; D not resolved. This CDR3 is built from 17 residues. Germline CDR1 and CDR2: LGHDT and YNNKEL (reference sequence). Trimming took 5 bases from V and 7 from J, leaving 23 bases between them. CDR3 sequence reads: CASSEPIGGEVGEKLFF. The CDR3 DNA reads TGTGCCAGCAGCGAACCTATTGGTGGAGAGGTTGGTGAAAAACTGTTTTTT.

This sequence joins TRBV7-9 and TRBJ1-1; weak D call: TRBD1 (6 bases). Germline V lookup: CDR1 SEHNR, CDR2 FQNEAQ (reference sequence). The CDR3 runs 15 residues. V was pared by 5 bases and J by 1 base, with 14 bases between. CDR3 sequence reads: CASSLRRTENTEAFF. DNA for the CDR3: TGTGCCAGCAGCCTCCGTAGGACAGAGAACACTGAAGCTTTCTTT.

The V call is TRBV10-3, the J call TRBJ1-1, with TRBD1 as a possible D gene (5 bases). V lost 6 bases and J lost 4, with 18 bases in between. CDR1 and CDR2 (germline): ENHRY, SYGVKD. The CDR3 runs to 15 residues. This CDR3 reads CAISAAGGSRTEAFF. CDR3 coding DNA: TGTGCCATCAGCGCGGCGGGGGGGTCCCGCACTGAAGCTTTCTTT.

The rearrangement links TRBV7-9 to TRBJ1-5; D gene ambiguous. Germline CDR1 and CDR2: SEHNR and FQNEAQ (reference sequence). V shed 1 base and J shed 6 bases, with 13 bases lying between them. The CDR3 is 15 residues long. CDR3 DNA sequence: TGTGCCAGCAGCTTAGGAAGCGGCGGTACTCAGCCCCAGCATTTT. It yields the protein CASSLGSGGTQPQHF.

The rearrangement joins TRBV18 to TRBJ1-2; D remains unclear. Germline V gene sequence: CDR1 KGHSH, CDR2 LQKENI. This CDR3 comprises 15 residues. V dropped 0 bases and J dropped 6 bases, with 14 bases sitting between them. The chain's CDR3 is CASSPPARKNDGYTF. Written as DNA, the CDR3 is TGTGCCAGCTCACCACCGGCCAGGAAGAATGATGGCTACACCTTC.

V usage is TRBV28 and J usage is TRBJ1-5; perhaps TRBD1 as D (5 bases). CDR1 MDHEN and CDR2 SYDVKM come from the germline V gene. This CDR3 comprises 16 residues. V dropped 2 bases and J dropped 2 bases, with 13 bases sitting between them. This CDR3 is CASSLHQGGGNQPQHF. In nucleotides, the CDR3 is TGTGCCAGCAGTTTACACCAGGGTGGCGGCAATCAGCCCCAGCATTTT. Full variable domain (missing parts from reference TRBV28 and TRBJ1-5): DVKVTQSSRYLVKRTGEKVFLECVQDMDHENMFWYRQDPGLGLRLIYFSYDVKMKEKGDIPEGYSVSREKKERFSLILESASTNQTSMYLCASSLHQGGGNQPQHFGDGTRLSIL.